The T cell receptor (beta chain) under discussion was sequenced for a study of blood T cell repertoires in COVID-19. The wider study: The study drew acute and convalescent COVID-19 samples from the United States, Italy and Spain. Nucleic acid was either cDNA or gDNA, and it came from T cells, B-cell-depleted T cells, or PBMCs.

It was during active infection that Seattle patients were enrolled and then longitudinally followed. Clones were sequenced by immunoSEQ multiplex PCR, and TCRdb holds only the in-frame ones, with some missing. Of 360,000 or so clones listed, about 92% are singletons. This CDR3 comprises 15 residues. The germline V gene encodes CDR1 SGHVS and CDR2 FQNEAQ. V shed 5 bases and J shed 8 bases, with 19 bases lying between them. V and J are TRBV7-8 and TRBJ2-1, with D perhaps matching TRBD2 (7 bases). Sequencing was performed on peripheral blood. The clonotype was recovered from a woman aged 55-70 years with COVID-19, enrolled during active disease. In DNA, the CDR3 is TGTGCCAGCAGCCCCTATTCGGGGGGCGGCGATGAGCAGTTCTTC. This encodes CASSPYSGGGDEQFF.